This TCR beta chain was found in a study of cytomegalovirus exposure and HLA in healthy donors. PCR amplification relied on 60 Vbeta primers (plus 13 Jbeta primers). Sequencing used immunoSEQ multiplex PCR; TCRdb keeps in-frame clones, though not all of them. Of some 97,000 clones in the sample, 60% to 80% were seen once. Findings and limits, study-wide: It was 150 to 200 TCR beta chains that were listed as cytomegalovirus-associated. TCR beta V- and J-gene trimming, according to a later analysis, was linked to a missense DCLRE1C variant.

In germline, CDR1 is SGHRS, CDR2 YFSETQ. The CDR3 is 15 residues long. Trimming shortened V by 4 bases and J by 1 base, and 13 bases separated the two germline ends. A remark on this clone: The antigen remains unidentified.

The receptor was derived from a woman aged 18-29 years in good health and CMV-seropositive. This chain uses TRBV5-1 with TRBJ2-3; either TRBD1 or TRBD2 may supply D (5 bases each). The sequencing sample was made of PBMCs. In DNA form, the CDR3 reads TGCGCCAGCAGCGTGGGACCGAGCGGCACAGATACGCAGTATTTT. It translates to CASSVGPSGTDTQYF.